Presented here are 26 T cell receptor beta chains from one specimen sequenced in a study of blood T cell repertoires in COVID-19. Some clones are missing from TCRdb's copy, which holds only in-frame ones; the method was immunoSEQ multiplex PCR. This repertoire shows fewer than 250,000 clones, around 87% found once; its top ten account for approximately 16%. Sequenced material: PBMCs or T cells enriched from blood (not recorded which). The receptors shown here come from a young man who had been exposed to COVID-19.

With respect to this clone: The sample has other DNA sequences that encode this CDR3 too. V usage is TRBV19 and J usage is TRBJ2-1; D is uncertain. CDR1 and CDR2 from the germline V gene are LNHDA and SQIVND (reference sequence). Trimming pared 5 bases from V and 4 bases from J, leaving 3 bases between. The CDR3 has 11 residues. CDR3 nucleotides: TGTGCCAGTAGTGCGTACAATGAGCAGTTCTTC. This translates into CASSAYNEQFF.

V and J are TRBV19 and TRBJ2-7, with D possibly being TRBD1 (5 bases). The CDR3 consists of 14 residues. Germline values: CDR1 LNHDA, CDR2 SQIVND (reference sequence). Trimming shortened V by 4 bases and J by 0 bases, and 10 bases separated the two germline ends. CDR3 sequence (DNA): TGTGCCAGTAGTAGGAACAGGAGCTCCTACGAGCAGTACTTC. It yields the protein CASSRNRSSYEQYF.

In this sample, this clone turned up once. J is TRBJ2-7 and V is TRBV11-2, with 12 bases fitting TRBD1. V was clipped by 5 bases and J by 4 bases; unmatched bases: 9. The CDR3 is 16 residues long. CDR1 and CDR2 (germline): SGHAT, FQNNGV. The CDR3 protein is CASSMGTGGPVYEQYF. The CDR3, as DNA: TGTGCCAGCAGCATGGGGACAGGGGGCCCAGTGTACGAGCAGTACTTC.

The rearrangement links TRBV6-4 to TRBJ2-2; 7 bases fit TRBD1. The CDR3 runs to 17 residues. The junction had 9 bases not matched to a gene; V was cut back by 5 bases and J by 0 bases. Germline V gene data show CDR1 as MRHNA and CDR2 as SNTAGT. The CDR3 loop reads CASSPAPGTANTGELFF. The DNA of the CDR3 is TGTGCCAGCAGTCCCGCCCCCGGGACAGCGAACACCGGGGAGCTGTTTTTT.

The chain uses TRBV6-2 or TRBV6-3 and TRBJ1-5; D remains unclear. Trimming took off 6 bases at V and 1 base at J, with 13 bases between the two ends. CDR3 size: 15 residues. The germline gives CDR1 MNHEY, CDR2 SVGEGT. In DNA form, the CDR3 reads TGTGCCAGCAGCCAACCCAGGCAGAGCAATCAGCCCCAGCATTTT. Protein sequence: CASSQPRQSNQPQHF.

The chain recombines TRBV2 with TRBJ2-3; 12 nucleotides agree with TRBD2. V was clipped by 6 bases and J by 2 bases; unmatched bases: 3. Germline assignment: CDR1 SNHLY and CDR2 FYNNEI. There are 15 residues in the CDR3. The DNA of the CDR3 is TGTGCCAGCAGGTGGACTAGCGGGGACACAGATACGCAGTATTTT. This translates into CASRWTSGDTDTQYF.

V is TRBV7-6 and J is TRBJ1-2; D may be TRBD1 (6 bases). CDR1 SGHVS and CDR2 FNYEAQ come from the germline V gene. The V end lost 2 bases, the J end lost 2 bases, and 9 bases lay between the germline ends. CDR3 size: 14 residues. The CDR3 reads CASSLSGTNYGYTF. In DNA form, the CDR3 reads TGTGCCAGCAGCTTAAGCGGGACAAACTATGGCTACACCTTC.

This clone has only one observation. The chain links TRBV27 to TRBJ2-5; no definite D call. The germline CDR1 and CDR2 sequences are MNHEY and SMNVEV (reference sequence). The CDR3 runs 11 residues. The V end lost 3 bases, the J end lost 3 bases, and 2 bases lay between the germline ends. The DNA of the CDR3 is TGTGCCAGCAGTTTTAAAGAGACCCAGTACTTC. It translates to CASSFKETQYF.

This chain connects TRBV7-3 to TRBJ1-3; D is uncertain. The germline V gene encodes CDR1 SGHTA and CDR2 FQGTGA. This CDR3 comprises 16 residues. V lost 3 bases and J lost 2, with 14 bases in between. CDR3 amino acids: CASSFLATEPGNTIYF. As DNA, the CDR3 is TGTGCCAGCAGCTTCCTCGCCACAGAACCTGGAAACACCATATATTTT.

This clone is a singleton in its sample. The genes are TRBV7-3 and TRBJ2-2; D might be TRBD2 (6 bases). The CDR3 is 14 residues long. With 2 bases removed from V and 3 bases from J, the gap between germline ends came to 7 bases. The germline V gene encodes CDR1 SGHTA and CDR2 FQGTGA. CDR3: CASSLGGDTGELFF. The CDR3 bases are TGTGCCAGCAGCTTAGGCGGGGACACCGGGGAGCTGTTTTTT.

Comments on this clone: The same CDR3 also results from other DNA sequences found in this sample. The rearrangement links TRBV9 to TRBJ2-5; D is undetermined. Germline V CDR1 and CDR2: SGDLS, YYNGEE. This CDR3 region has 13 residues. V was clipped by 0 bases and J by 2 bases, with 5 bases between them. CDR3 DNA sequence: TGTGCCAGCAGCGTAGGTTTACAAGAGACCCAGTACTTC. Protein sequence: CASSVGLQETQYF.

The chain employs TRBV18 and TRBJ2-3; 12 nucleotides align to TRBD2. V was pared by 3 bases and J by 2 bases, with 6 bases of the junction left unmatched. The CDR3 is 17 residues long. Per the germline V gene, CDR1 is KGHSH and CDR2 is LQKENI. The CDR3 protein is CASSPASGGANTDTQYF. CDR3 DNA sequence: TGTGCCAGCTCACCGGCTAGCGGGGGGGCAAACACAGATACGCAGTATTTT.

V and J are TRBV6-5 and TRBJ2-5; TRBD1 aligns across 10 bases. CDR1 and CDR2 (germline): MNHEY, SVGAGI. The junction had 3 bases not matched to a gene; V was cut back by 1 base and J by 7 bases. The CDR3 extends over 14 amino acids. CDR3 coding DNA: TGTGCCAGCAGTTACTTTGGACAGGGGGGGACCCAGTACTTC. It codes for CASSYFGQGGTQYF.

This chain connects TRBV5-5 to TRBJ2-3; D may be TRBD2 (6 bases). Germline CDR1 and CDR2: SGHKS and YYEKEE (reference sequence). Trimming removed 0 bases at V and 3 bases at J, with 11 bases between. This CDR3 is 15 amino acids long. The CDR3 reads CASSLAYGGTDTQYF. In DNA form, the CDR3 reads TGTGCCAGCAGCTTGGCCTACGGGGGTACAGATACGCAGTATTTT.

The chain has TRBV29-1 and TRBJ2-7, with D possibly being TRBD1 (6 bases). The ends were cut back, 7 bases at V and 4 bases at J, with 17 bases in the middle. This CDR3 is built from 13 residues. From germline, CDR1 is SQVTM and CDR2 ANQGSEA. CDR3 amino acids: CSAIRDKPYEQYF. Here the CDR3 DNA reads TGCAGCGCTATCCGGGACAAACCTTACGAGCAGTACTTC.

This clone has only one observation. The chain is built from TRBV7-9 and TRBJ2-3; tentative D call: TRBD2 (5 bases). Trimming cost V 3 bases and J 3 bases, with 7 bases left between them. Germline CDR1 is SEHNR and CDR2 is FQNEAQ (reference sequence). The CDR3 contains 13 residues. The CDR3 DNA reads as TGTGCCAGCAGCTTTCCGGGGACAGATACGCAGTATTTT. Amino acid sequence: CASSFPGTDTQYF.

A word on this clone: A much larger clone sits a single nucleotide away, making a read error possible. This chain uses TRBV4-3 with TRBJ1-2; D unclear. Between the trimmed V and J ends, which lost 0 bases and 3 bases, there was a span of 5 bases. The CDR3 contains 13 residues. Germline V gene sequence: CDR1 LGHNA, CDR2 YSLEER. In nucleotides, the CDR3 is TGCGCCAGCAGCCAAGACGGGGACTATGGCTACACCTTC. Protein sequence: CASSQDGDYGYTF.

The rearrangement uses TRBV30 and TRBJ1-2; 8 positions agree with TRBD1. The CDR3 runs to 13 residues. Germline CDR1 is GTSNPN and CDR2 is SVGIG (reference sequence). Trimming cost V 1 base and J 6 bases; bases outside gene matches: 4. DNA for the CDR3: TGTGCCTGGAGTGGGACAGGGAGAGATGGCTACACCTTC. It translates to CAWSGTGRDGYTF.

This clone was counted a few times. V usage is TRBV5-1 and J usage is TRBJ2-7; D may be TRBD2 (5 bases). V was trimmed by 2 bases and J by 3 bases, leaving 18 bases between them. This CDR3 is built from 16 residues. Germline CDR1 reads SGHRS; CDR2 reads YFSETQ. This chain's CDR3 is CASSFSKGSAGYEQYF. CDR3 coding DNA: TGCGCCAGCAGCTTTTCCAAGGGATCCGCGGGCTACGAGCAGTACTTC.

Points on this clone: The sample contains more than one DNA sequence encoding this CDR3. This rearrangement joins TRBV5-4 to TRBJ2-7, with 7 bases lining up with TRBD1. CDR1 is SGHNT, CDR2 YYREEE, per germline (reference sequence). The CDR3 contains 13 residues. The V and J ends lost 0 bases and 3 bases, in that order; junction bases with no gene match: 0. CDR3 in DNA: TGTGCCAGCAGCTTGGACAGGGGCTACGAGCAGTACTTC. Protein: CASSLDRGYEQYF.

The V call is TRBV4-1, the J call TRBJ1-2; the D gene is possibly TRBD1 (6 bases). This CDR3 is 15 amino acids long. V was cut by 2 bases and J by 5 bases, with 15 bases left in between. Germline V gene data show CDR1 as MGHRA and CDR2 as YSYEKL. The CDR3 DNA is TGCGCCAGCAGCCAACCGGACAGTCGGACTTATGGCTACACCTTC. Protein product: CASSQPDSRTYGYTF.

The J gene is TRBJ2-7, the V gene TRBV3-1 (or the pseudogene TRBV3-2); D uncertain. The CDR3 length is 13 residues. Trimming removed 3 bases from V and 6 bases from J, with 12 bases in between. Germline V lookup: CDR1 LGHDT, CDR2 YNNKEL (reference sequence). The DNA for the CDR3 is TGTGCCAGCAGCCAGAACTCCGTCGTCGAGCAGTACTTC. Translating gives CASSQNSVVEQYF.

The chain links TRBV4-2 to TRBJ2-7; TRBD1 is a possible D gene (6 bases). This CDR3 comprises 14 residues. Germline assignment: CDR1 LGHNA and CDR2 YNFKEQ. Trimming stripped 5 bases from V and 5 bases from J, with 16 bases between. CDR3 residues: CASSVRDISHEQYF. DNA for the CDR3: TGTGCCAGCAGCGTCCGGGACATCTCACACGAGCAGTACTTC.

The V gene is TRBV12-5, the J gene TRBJ1-3; D remains ambiguous. The germline V gene has CDR1 LGHNT and CDR2 FRNRAP. Trimming stripped 2 bases from V and 2 bases from J, with 19 bases between. The CDR3 runs 18 residues. CDR3: CASGLLAGGLIPGNTIYF. The CDR3 DNA is TGTGCTAGTGGTTTGTTAGCGGGAGGGTTAATCCCTGGAAACACCATATATTTT.

V and J are TRBV12-5 and TRBJ2-7; TRBD1 matches 8 bases. This CDR3 spans 15 amino acids. Germline V gene data show CDR1 as LGHNT and CDR2 as FRNRAP. V lost 5 bases to trimming and J lost 0 bases; unmatched junction nucleotides: 6. The CDR3 here is CASGPWTGRSYEQYF. Here the CDR3 DNA reads TGTGCTAGTGGTCCCTGGACAGGGCGCTCCTACGAGCAGTACTTC.

The V call is TRBV27, the J call TRBJ2-5; TRBD1 aligns across 9 bases. This CDR3 contains 15 residues. V shed 3 bases and J 5 bases; nucleotides not matched to a gene: 7. CDR1 and CDR2 from the germline V gene are MNHEY and SMNVEV (reference sequence). The CDR3 DNA reads TGTGCCAGCAGTTTGACGGGACAGGGTCTCGAGACCCAGTACTTC. Amino acid sequence: CASSLTGQGLETQYF.